The 3 T cell receptor beta chains below all came from one sample that was sequenced in a study of T cells in women clearing cervical HPV infection. Some clones are missing from TCRdb's copy, which holds only in-frame ones; the method was immunoSEQ multiplex PCR. Its table lists around 46,000 clones. Sequences were obtained from blood buffy coat. The source is a woman between 18 and 69 years old with a cervical HPV16 infection that either progressed to CIN3+ or cleared (not recorded which).

On this clone: The read halts 3 residues ahead of the CDR3 end, with the missing end drawn from the germline J gene. This chain links TRBV7-3 with TRBJ2-3; no definite D call. V was shortened by 2 bases and J by 6 bases, with 6 bases between the two germline ends. The CDR3 has 12 residues. Germline lookup yields CDR1 SGHTA and CDR2 FQGTGA. Here the CDR3 reads CASSLGADTQYF. CDR3 DNA, as far as it was read: TGTGCCAGCAGCTTAGGTGCGGATACG.

About this clone: The sequence runs out 3 residues before the end of the CDR3; the remainder is reconstructed from the germline J gene. The chain combines TRBV5-1 with TRBJ2-1; 9 nucleotides agree with TRBD2. J was trimmed by 4 bases and V by 4 bases; bases with no gene match: 3. This CDR3 is built from 14 residues. Germline CDR1 and CDR2: SGHRS and YFSETQ. Partial CDR3 DNA: TGCGCCAGCAGCGCGACTAGCGGATACAATGAG. It encodes CASSATSGYNE. The whole CDR3 is CASSATSGYNEQFF.

As concerns this clone: The missing CDR3 end, 3 residues past where the read stops, is filled in from the germline J gene. The same CDR3 arises from other DNA sequences in this sample as well. The rearrangement links TRBV30 to TRBJ1-3, with D unresolved. The CDR3 loop spans 11 amino acids. Trimming pared 5 bases from V and 3 bases from J, leaving 5 bases between. Looked up from germline, CDR1 is GTSNPN and CDR2 is SVGIG (reference sequence). Partial CDR3 DNA: TGTGCCTGGGGACTTGGAAACACC. Its translation is CAWGLGNT. The whole CDR3 reads CAWGLGNTIYF.